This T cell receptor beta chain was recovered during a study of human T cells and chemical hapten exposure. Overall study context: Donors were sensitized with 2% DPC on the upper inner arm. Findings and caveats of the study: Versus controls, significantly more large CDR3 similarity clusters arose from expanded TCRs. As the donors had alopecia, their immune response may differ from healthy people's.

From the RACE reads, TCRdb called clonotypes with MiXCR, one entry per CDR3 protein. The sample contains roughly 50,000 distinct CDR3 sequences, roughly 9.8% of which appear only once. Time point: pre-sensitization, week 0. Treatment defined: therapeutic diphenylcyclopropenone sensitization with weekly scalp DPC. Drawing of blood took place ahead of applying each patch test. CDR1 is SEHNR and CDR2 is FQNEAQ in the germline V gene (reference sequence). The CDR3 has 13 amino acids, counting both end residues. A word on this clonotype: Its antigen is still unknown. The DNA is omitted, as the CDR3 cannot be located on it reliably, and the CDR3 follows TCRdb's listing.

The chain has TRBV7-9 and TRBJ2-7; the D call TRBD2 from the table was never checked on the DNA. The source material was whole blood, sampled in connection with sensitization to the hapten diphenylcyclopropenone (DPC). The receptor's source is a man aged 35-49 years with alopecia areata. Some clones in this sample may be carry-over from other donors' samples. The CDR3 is CASSSSRGYEQYF.